These 15 T cell receptor beta chains were all obtained from the same sample, sequenced in a study of cytomegalovirus exposure and HLA in healthy donors. Primers for the PCR totalled 60 Vbeta and 13 Jbeta. Repertoires were generated with immunoSEQ multiplex PCR, while TCRdb's copy carries only in-frame clones and drops some. The profile covers more than 95,000 clones, with about four fifths appearing a single time and around 2.1% taken by the ten largest. The specimen sequenced was PBMCs. Source of these receptors: a man aged 25-40 years in good health and CMV-seronegative.

V is TRBV5-1 and J is TRBJ2-2, with 11 bases matching TRBD2. Germline V lookup: CDR1 SGHRS, CDR2 YFSETQ. J was trimmed by 2 bases and V by 4 bases; bases with no gene match: 4. The CDR3 spans 16 residues. The CDR3 DNA is TGCGCCAGCAGCCCTACTAGCGGGGGAAACACCGGGGAGCTGTTTTTT. Translated, it gives CASSPTSGGNTGELFF.

The V and J genes are TRBV25-1 and TRBJ2-7, with 10 bases identical to TRBD1. The J segment lost 5 bases and the V segment lost 3 bases, leaving 7 bases of the junction unmatched. CDR3 length equals 15 residues. Germline assignment: CDR1 MGHDK and CDR2 SYGVNS. CDR3 protein: CASSDRDRGFDEQYF. CDR3 DNA: TGTGCCAGCAGTGACCGGGACAGGGGATTCGACGAGCAGTACTTC.

The chain has TRBV6-5 and TRBJ2-7; 8 positions agree with TRBD1. The junction had 12 bases not matched to a gene; V was cut back by 6 bases and J by 5 bases. This CDR3 has 15 residues. Germline V gene data show CDR1 as MNHEY and CDR2 as SVGAGI. CDR3 region: CASSPKGDRGHEQYF. The CDR3 DNA sequence: TGTGCCAGCAGCCCGAAGGGTGACAGGGGCCACGAGCAGTACTTC.

The chain couples TRBV7-8 to TRBJ1-2; 12 bases are shared with TRBD1. The CDR3 length is 16 residues. V shed 6 bases, J shed 2 bases, and the junction held 7 bases outside the gene matches. Germline CDR1 is SGHVS and CDR2 is FQNEAQ. The chain's CDR3 is CASRRDRGRGNYGYTF. The CDR3 DNA reads TGTGCCAGCAGGCGGGACAGGGGGCGCGGGAACTATGGCTACACCTTC.

This clone was detected many times. The chain recombines TRBV6-5 with TRBJ1-2; a possible D gene is TRBD1 (5 bases). Germline CDR1 MNHEY, CDR2 SVGAGI. The CDR3 consists of 14 residues. Between the trimmed V and J ends, which lost 6 bases and 4 bases, there was a span of 15 bases. CDR3 sequence (DNA): TGTGCCAGCAGCCCGATGACAGTCAGCTATGGCTACACCTTC. It is translated as CASSPMTVSYGYTF.

This chain links TRBV6-4 with TRBJ1-1; 8 nucleotides match TRBD1. The CDR3 is 16 residues long. Germline-derived CDR1 and CDR2 are MRHNA and SNTAGT. V gave up 4 bases and J gave up 1 base; unmatched junction bases: 8. CDR3 in DNA: TGTGCCAGCAGTGCGTCCCGGGACAGGCAGAACACTGAAGCTTTCTTT. Amino acids: CASSASRDRQNTEAFF.

The chain employs TRBV5-1 and TRBJ1-3, with 9 bases matching TRBD1. The V segment lost 3 bases and the J segment 2 bases; nucleotides outside the gene matches: 3. The CDR3 length is 15 residues. From germline, CDR1 is SGHRS and CDR2 YFSETQ. The CDR3 DNA sequence: TGCGCCAGCAGCTCGGACAGGGGAACTGGAAACACCATATATTTT. It is translated as CASSSDRGTGNTIYF.

This clone is judged large. CDR3 sequence reads: CASSQARDRATYEQYF. The CDR3 nucleotides are TGCGCCAGCAGCCAAGCCCGGGACAGGGCTACCTACGAGCAGTACTTC. The rearrangement uses TRBV4-3 and TRBJ2-7; TRBD1 matches 9 bases. The J segment lost 2 bases and the V segment lost 1 base, leaving 6 bases of the junction unmatched. CDR1 is LGHNA and CDR2 is YSLEER in the germline V gene. CDR3 length: 16 residues.

This clone was observed a single time. The chain carries TRBV9 and TRBJ2-3; tentative D call: TRBD1 (7 bases). This CDR3 region has 16 residues. Trimming stripped 3 bases from V and 4 bases from J, with 18 bases between. CDR1 is SGDLS and CDR2 is YYNGEE in the germline V gene. The CDR3 reads CASSEGASVRSDTQYF. CDR3 DNA sequence: TGTGCCAGCAGCGAGGGGGCTAGCGTGAGGTCAGATACGCAGTATTTT.

CDR3 nucleotide sequence: TGCGCCAGCAGCTCATACAGGGATGGCACTGAAGCTTTCTTT. Translation gives CASSSYRDGTEAFF. The gene calls are TRBV5-1 and TRBJ1-1, with D possibly TRBD1 on 6 matching bases. The germline CDR1 and CDR2 sequences are SGHRS and YFSETQ. The length of the CDR3 is 14 residues. V was pared by 3 bases and J by 4 bases, with 13 bases between.

The V call is TRBV28, the J call TRBJ1-6, with no clear D. Trimming removed 8 bases from V and 9 bases from J, with 17 bases in between. Per germline, CDR1 MDHEN and CDR2 SYDVKM. The CDR3 loop spans 14 amino acids. CDR3 protein: CASVLGQAISPLHF. CDR3 sequence (DNA): TGTGCCAGCGTCCTGGGCCAGGCCATTTCACCCCTCCACTTT. The full variable domain, with the rest looked up from reference TRBV28 and TRBJ1-6, is DVKVTQSSRYLVKRTGEKVFLECVQDMDHENMFWYRQDPGLGLRLIYFSYDVKMKEKGDIPEGYSVSREKKERFSLILESASTNQTSMYLCASVLGQAISPLHFGNGTRLTVT.

The CDR3 DNA sequence: TGCAGCGTTATCCAGCGTGCGAACACCGGGGAGCTGTTTTTT. Protein: CSVIQRANTGELFF. The V and J genes are TRBV29-1 and TRBJ2-2; D remains ambiguous. This CDR3 contains 14 residues. Germline V gives CDR1 SQVTM, CDR2 ANQGSEA. Trimming took off 5 bases at V and 0 bases at J, with 10 bases between the two ends.

The chain joins TRBV7-2 to TRBJ1-4; possible D gene TRBD1, 6 bases. Germline assignment: CDR1 SGHTA and CDR2 FQGNSA. V lost 5 bases and J lost 7, with 14 bases in between. The CDR3 contains 14 residues. CDR3 in DNA: TGTGCCAGCAGCCTTACAGGGTGGAGTGAAAAACTGTTTTTT. It codes for CASSLTGWSEKLFF.

The chain couples TRBV6-5 to TRBJ2-7; a possible D gene is TRBD2 (6 bases). Trimming took 6 bases from V and 1 from J, leaving 10 bases between them. Germline assignment: CDR1 MNHEY and CDR2 SVGAGI. CDR3 length: 13 amino acids. CDR3 sequence: CASRPGLSYEQYF. The CDR3 DNA reads TGTGCCAGCAGACCGGGACTGTCCTACGAGCAGTACTTC.

This chain links TRBV29-1 with TRBJ2-7, with 7 nucleotides matching TRBD2. Germline V CDR1 and CDR2: SQVTM, ANQGSEA. The CDR3 runs 16 residues. V shed 2 bases and J 2 bases; nucleotides not matched to a gene: 12. CDR3 loop: CSVELLGVSGPYEQYF. The CDR3 DNA reads as TGCAGCGTTGAACTTCTTGGGGTTAGCGGGCCCTACGAGCAGTACTTC.